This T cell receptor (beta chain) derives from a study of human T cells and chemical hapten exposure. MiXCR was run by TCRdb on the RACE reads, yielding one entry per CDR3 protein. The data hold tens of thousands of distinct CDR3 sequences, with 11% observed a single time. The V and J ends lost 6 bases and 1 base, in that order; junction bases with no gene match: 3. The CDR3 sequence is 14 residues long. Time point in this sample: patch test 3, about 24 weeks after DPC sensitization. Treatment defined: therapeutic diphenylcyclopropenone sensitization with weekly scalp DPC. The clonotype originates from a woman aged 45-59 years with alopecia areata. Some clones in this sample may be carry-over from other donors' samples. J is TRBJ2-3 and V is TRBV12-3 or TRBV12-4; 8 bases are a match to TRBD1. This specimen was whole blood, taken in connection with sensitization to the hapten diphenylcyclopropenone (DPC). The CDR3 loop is CASRGTGGTDTQYF. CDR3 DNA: TGTGCCAGCAGGGGGACAGGCGGCACAGATACGCAGTATTTT.